The rows below give T cell receptor beta chains drawn from one sample of a study of metastatic and nonmetastatic thyroid tumors. TCRdb recomputed clones from the PCR reads via MiXCR. The data contain around 64,000 clones, about 4% of them singletons. Input material: blood. These receptor sequences come from a female donor with papillary thyroid cancer or a benign thyroid nodule (not recorded which). Some clones in this sample may be carry-over from other donors' samples. CDR3s include the opening cysteine and the closing phenylalanine or tryptophan. The D gene is left open where the match is weak. Not all rows give a size; the values are once, few, many and, for expanded clones, a class.

j_call	clone_size	v_call	d_call	cdr3_nt	cdr3_aa
TRBJ1-6	NA	TRBV5-4	NA	TGTGCCACCAGCCAGGGCGGGGTCCCTAATTCACCCCTCCACTTT	CATSQGGVPNSPLHF
TRBJ2-5	NA	TRBV6-1	NA	TGTGCCAGCAGTGAAGCGCTCGGGGGCCGGTTTGGGGCGCCCGAGACCCAGTACTTC	CASSEALGGRFGAPETQYF
TRBJ2-7	NA	TRBV19	NA	TGTGCCAGTAGTCTAGAGTCAGAGGGACTGGACGAGCAGTACTTC	CASSLESEGLDEQYF
TRBJ2-7	few	TRBV19	NA	TGTGCCAGTAGCATCGGCGTGCGCTCCTACGAGCAGTACTTC	CASSIGVRSYEQYF
TRBJ1-2	few	TRBV20-1	NA	TGCAGTGCTAGGAAAGGGGATGGCTATGGCTACACCTTC	CSARKGDGYGYTF
TRBJ2-2	NA	TRBV6-2/TRBV6-3	NA	TGTGCCAGCAGCCAAGATGGGGTGGTTACCGGGGAGCTGTTTTTT	CASSQDGVVTGELFF
TRBJ2-3	many	TRBV6-4	TRBD2	TGTGCCAGCAGTGACTCGGGACTAGCCACAGATACGCAGTATTTT	CASSDSGLATDTQYF
TRBJ1-5	many	TRBV6-1	TRBD1	TGTGCCAGCAAAACGGGACAGGGGGCGAGCAATCAGCCCCAGCATTTT	CASKTGQGASNQPQHF
TRBJ2-3	many	TRBV6-1	TRBD2	TGTGCCACGAGACGCCTAGCGGGGGCATCCACAGATACGCAGTATTTT	CATRRLAGASTDTQYF
TRBJ1-2	many	TRBV18	NA	TGTGCCAGCTCACCAGGCACAGGAACTAACTATGGCTACACCTTC	CASSPGTGTNYGYTF
TRBJ2-1	many	TRBV19	TRBD2	TGTGCCAGTAGTTCCGGGACTAGCGGATCAAGCTCCTACAATGAGCAGTTCTTC	CASSSGTSGSSSYNEQFF
TRBJ1-1	few	TRBV9	TRBD1	TGTGCCAGCAGCCCGACAGGGCTGGCTGAAGCTTTCTTT	CASSPTGLAEAFF
TRBJ2-2	many	TRBV11-2	NA	TGTGCCAGCAGCCTCGCTTACACCGGGGAGCTGTTTTTT	CASSLAYTGELFF
TRBJ2-3	many	TRBV11-2	TRBD2	TGTGCCAGCAGCCTAGGGGTAGCGGGAGGATGGGGCACAGATACGCAGTATTTT	CASSLGVAGGWGTDTQYF
TRBJ1-1	many	TRBV20-1	NA	TGCAGTGCTCAACGGAGCATGAACACTGAAGCTTTCTTT	CSAQRSMNTEAFF
TRBJ1-2	many	TRBV6-1	NA	TGTGCCAGCAGTGAAAGGACGGTGAATGGCTACACCTTC	CASSERTVNGYTF
TRBJ2-2	NA	TRBV3-1	NA	TGTGCCAGCAGCCATAGGAGGGCGGGACAGCAGAACACCGGGGAGCTGTTTTTT	CASSHRRAGQQNTGELFF
TRBJ2-7	few	TRBV6-2/TRBV6-3	NA	TGTGCCAGCAGTTACTACTCAGGGACCTACGAGCAGTACTTC	CASSYYSGTYEQYF
TRBJ2-7	many	TRBV28	NA	TGTGCCAGCAGTTTGGATACGAGAGAGCAGTACTTC	CASSLDTREQYF
TRBJ2-6	many	TRBV5-5	NA	TGTGCCAGCAGCCCAATACAGGGTGCTGGGGCCAACGTCCTGACTTTC	CASSPIQGAGANVLTF
TRBJ1-5	many	TRBV3-1	TRBD1	TGTGCCAGCAGCCAAGGGACAGGGGGCAATCAGCCCCAGCATTTT	CASSQGTGGNQPQHF
TRBJ2-2	many	TRBV28	NA	TGTGCCAGCAGGACCGGAACAAACACCGGGGAGCTGTTTTTT	CASRTGTNTGELFF
TRBJ2-3	NA	TRBV11-2	NA	TGTGCCAGCACCCGCTGGGGCACAGATACGCAGTATTTT	CASTRWGTDTQYF
TRBJ2-1	many	TRBV10-3	NA	TGTGCCACACTTAATGAGCGCTCCTACAATGAGCAGTTCTTC	CATLNERSYNEQFF
TRBJ2-7	few	TRBV4-1	NA	TGCGCCAGCAGCGCTCCGGGACGAACCTACGAGCAGTACTTC	CASSAPGRTYEQYF
TRBJ2-1	NA	TRBV6-2/TRBV6-3	NA	TGTGCCAGCAGTGGCGAGGACAATCGGTACAATGAGCAGTTCTTC	CASSGEDNRYNEQFF
TRBJ2-7	few	TRBV11-2	TRBD2	TGTGCCAGCAGTCTAGCGGGAGTAGGGGAGCAGTACTTC	CASSLAGVGEQYF
TRBJ2-1	few	TRBV6-4	TRBD2	TGTGCCAGCAGTGACTCTGGGACTATCGGGTACAATGAGCAGTTCTTC	CASSDSGTIGYNEQFF
TRBJ2-5	many	TRBV11-2	NA	TGTGCCAGCAGCGGGACCGGCCTACCCTACTTC	CASSGTGLPYF
TRBJ2-1	many	TRBV7-3	NA	TGTGCCAGCAGCTTGGTTCGGAATGAGCAGTTCTTC	CASSLVRNEQFF
TRBJ2-7	many	TRBV6-5	NA	TGTGCCAGCAGTTACTCCTCGGGGACCTACGAGCAGTACTTC	CASSYSSGTYEQYF
TRBJ2-7	many	TRBV27	TRBD2	TGTGCCAGCAGTCCGGAGACTAGCGGCTCCTACGAGCAGTACTTC	CASSPETSGSYEQYF
TRBJ2-3	few	TRBV5-6	NA	TGTGCCAGCAGCTTGGGACAGTCGGTCACAGATACGCAGTATTTT	CASSLGQSVTDTQYF
TRBJ1-2	NA	TRBV3-1	NA	TGTGCCAGCAGCCAAGATGCGGCCAGGGGATTGGGTGGCTACACCTTC	CASSQDAARGLGGYTF
TRBJ1-4	many	TRBV5-1	TRBD1	TGCGCCAGCAGCTCTGACAGGGGGCCTAATGAAAAACTGTTTTTT	CASSSDRGPNEKLFF
TRBJ2-2	many	TRBV12-5	TRBD2	TGTGCTAGTGGTTTGGTAATTGTTGCGGCTAGCGGGACCGGGGAGCTGTTTTTT	CASGLVIVAASGTGELFF
TRBJ2-1	many	TRBV10-3	TRBD2	TGTGCCATCAGCGTTGAAAATCCGGGACTAGCTTACAATGAGCAGTTCTTC	CAISVENPGLAYNEQFF
TRBJ1-2	NA	TRBV28	NA	TGTGTCAGCCTGCCTGGTGGGTGCGCGTCCTATGGCTACACCTTC	CVSLPGGCASYGYTF
TRBJ1-5	many	TRBV30	TRBD1	TGTGCCTGGAGTGTACGAGAGGGGGCCTTACGCAATCAGCCCCAGCATTTT	CAWSVREGALRNQPQHF
TRBJ1-5	NA	TRBV6-2/TRBV6-3	TRBD1	TGTGCCAGCAGACAGGGGAATCAGCACCAGCATTTT	CASRQGNQHQHF
TRBJ2-1	many	TRBV7-3	NA	TGTGCCAGCAGCTTATTGTTTAGCGGAAGTGAGCAGTTCTTC	CASSLLFSGSEQFF
TRBJ1-4	few	TRBV4-2	TRBD1	TGTGCCAGCAGCCAAGATGTTCGGACAGGGGGCTCTAATGAAAAACTGTTTTTT	CASSQDVRTGGSNEKLFF
TRBJ2-1	few	TRBV28	NA	TGTGCCAGCAGTTTCGTGGTAGAAGGGCCTCTTGGGCAGTTCTTC	CASSFVVEGPLGQFF
TRBJ2-2	many	TRBV6-1	TRBD2	TGTGCCAGCAGTGAAGACTGGCTAGCGGGAACCAGGGGGGAGCTGTTTTTT	CASSEDWLAGTRGELFF
TRBJ1-5	many	TRBV28	TRBD1	TGTGCCAGCAGACGACAGGGCGATCAGCCCCAGCATTTT	CASRRQGDQPQHF
TRBJ2-1	many	TRBV18	TRBD2	TGTGCCAGCTCCCGTACTAGCGGGAGGGCACATGAGCAGTTCTTC	CASSRTSGRAHEQFF
TRBJ1-2	medium-sized	TRBV6-1	NA	TGTGCCAGCAGTGAAGCGCTTCACGGTGCGGGTAACTATGGCTACACCTTC	CASSEALHGAGNYGYTF
TRBJ2-5	many	TRBV14	NA	TGTGCCAGCAGCCCCCTGGGTATCCAAGAGACCCAGTACTTC	CASSPLGIQETQYF
TRBJ1-6	many	TRBV2	TRBD1	TGTGCCAGCAGTGAAGGGGGGACAGGGTTTGGTAATTCACCCCTCCACTTT	CASSEGGTGFGNSPLHF
TRBJ2-1	NA	TRBV30	NA	TGTGCCGGCTTGAGATGGAGCGAGGGTTACAATGAGCAGTTCTTC	CAGLRWSEGYNEQFF
TRBJ1-6	NA	TRBV6-1	NA	TGTGCCAGCAGCTCGGCCGCGTTGAATTCACCCCTCCACTTT	CASSSAALNSPLHF
TRBJ2-1	many	TRBV30	NA	TGTGCCTGGAGTCCTCTTACTAAAAGGGGTAATGAGCAGTTCTTC	CAWSPLTKRGNEQFF
TRBJ1-4	few	TRBV20-1	NA	TGCAGTGCCACTAAACAGGGATGGTATGAAAAACTGTTTTTT	CSATKQGWYEKLFF
TRBJ2-1	many	TRBV11-3	NA	TGTGCCAGCAGCTTAGTTGGGTCAGTTGAGCAGTTCTTC	CASSLVGSVEQFF
TRBJ2-3	many	TRBV9	TRBD2	TGTGCCAGCAGCGTAGGAGGTAGCGGGAGCGATACGCAGTATTTT	CASSVGGSGSDTQYF
TRBJ2-3	many	TRBV6-2/TRBV6-3	TRBD2	TGTGCCAGCAGATTGCGGACTAGCGGGAGTTCAGATACGCAGTATTTT	CASRLRTSGSSDTQYF
TRBJ1-6	many	TRBV20-1	TRBD1	TGCAGTGCTAGAGAGGGGGGGACAGGAAGATATTCACCCCTCCGCTTT	CSAREGGTGRYSPLRF
TRBJ1-2	many	TRBV7-8	NA	TGTGCCAGCACCGAGGACCTACTCTATGGCTACACCTTC	CASTEDLLYGYTF
TRBJ2-1	many	TRBV24-1	TRBD1	TGTGCCACCCGGGACAGGGTTTACAATGAGCAGTTCTTC	CATRDRVYNEQFF